There are a few counts of the clone carrying this T cell receptor beta chain. Its cognate antigen is unknown. This sample was included in a study of HIV-infected patients and healthy controls. In the study overall: Most of the sixteen became undetectable by the second bleed, and all after another year of therapy.

No cell fractionation was done, so the repertoire covers all unsorted peripheral blood T cells. Notes on the study in general: In healthy controls, MAIT alpha CDR3s were common; in HIV+ repertoires, severely depleted. Only sixteen HIV-infected individuals were processed, a major limit on how widely findings apply. HIV-infected patients shared fewer CDR3 sequences between individuals than healthy controls.

Approximately 500 ng RNA was reverse transcribed with alpha and beta constant-region primers. Using multiplexing indices, alpha and beta chain libraries were generated apart by chain-specific third strand synthesis. TCRdb used MiXCR to reprocess the 5' RACE reads, holding one entry per CDR3 protein. The sample shows around 7,100 distinct CDR3 sequences, 9.5% to 12% of them seen only once. The sequence was obtained from an adult with HIV infection. The sample was blood, taken before antiretroviral therapy.

The CDR3 sequence is CASIPQGQAVRENNEQFF. DNA of the CDR3: TGTGCCAGCATACCCCAAGGACAGGCAGTTCGGGAAAACAATGAGCAGTTCTTC. The chain links TRBV6-1 to TRBJ2-1, with 7 bases fitting TRBD1. The CDR3 consists of 18 residues. Trimming removed 7 bases from V and 5 bases from J; junction bases left unmatched: 20. The germline V gene has CDR1 MNHNS and CDR2 SASEGT.